A single sample gave rise to the 6 T cell receptor beta chains below, sequenced in a study of T cells expressing NK-cell markers. TCRdb reprocessed the 5' RACE reads and keeps a single row for each CDR3 protein, giving no DNA. This listing includes approximately 440,000 distinct CDR3 sequences. Specimen: blood T cells: a sorted CD56 or NKG2C T cell subset, CD4+ or CD8+ T cells, or bulk PBMC T cells (not recorded which). The source of these receptors is a woman in her 50s in good health.

The chain employs TRBV7-2 and TRBJ2-1; there is no DNA to check the TCRdb D call of TRBD1. This CDR3 has 11 amino acids. CDR1 and CDR2 (germline): SGHTA, FQGNSA. CDR3: CASSLFGGQFF. The full variable domain, with the rest looked up from reference TRBV7-2 and TRBJ2-1, is GAGVSQSPSNKVTEKGKDVELRCDPISGHTALYWYRQSLGQGLEFLIYFQGNSAPDKSGLPSDRFSAERTGGSVSTLTIQRTQQEDSAVYLCASSLFGGQFFGPGTRLTVL.

This chain uses TRBV2 with TRBJ2-2; TCRdb returns TRBD1, unconfirmable since there is no DNA. CDR3 length: 15 amino acids. Per the germline V gene, CDR1 is SNHLY and CDR2 is FYNNEI. The CDR3 loop is CASREIDRAAGELFF.

The chain couples TRBV10-3 to TRBJ1-5; TCRdb indicates TRBD1, and absent DNA this call remains unverified. CDR1 and CDR2 (germline): ENHRY, SYGVKD. This CDR3 has 16 residues. This chain's CDR3 is CAISGDGGASNQPQHF.

This sequence joins TRBV5-1 and TRBJ1-6; the D call of TRBD1 rests on TCRdb alone, since no DNA is present to check it. Germline V gene sequence: CDR1 SGHRS, CDR2 YFSETQ. This CDR3 has 15 residues. The CDR3 is CASSFAGQGTSPLHF.

The CDR3 sequence is CASQGQRNQPQHF. This chain uses TRBV19 with TRBJ1-5. The CDR3 is 13 residues long. Germline CDR1 LNHDA, CDR2 SQIVND (reference sequence). Combining the CDR3 with reference TRBV19 and TRBJ1-5 gives the whole variable domain DGGITQSPKYLFRKEGQNVTLSCEQNLNHDAMYWYRQDPGQGLRLIYYSQIVNDFQKGDIAEGYSVSREKKESFPLTVTSAQKNPTAFYLCASQGQRNQPQHFGDGTRLSIL.

The chain couples TRBV20-1 to TRBJ2-1; there is no DNA to check the TCRdb D call of TRBD2. The CDR3 is made up of 14 amino acids. The germline gives CDR1 DFQATT, CDR2 SNEGSKA (reference sequence). CDR3 amino acids: CSATIGRVGNEQFF.